The present T cell receptor beta chain was sequenced within a study of blood T cell repertoires in COVID-19. Study details: The origin of the acute and convalescent COVID-19 samples was the United States, Italy and Spain.

Of note for this clone: The germline gene is not matched at one end of the junction; a read error may be the cause.

Only in-frame clones appear in the TCRdb table, and some are missing; sequencing was by immunoSEQ multiplex PCR. In the table there are a few hundred thousand clones, 89% of which are singletons. CDR3 length: 13 amino acids. CDR1 and CDR2 (germline): MDHEN, SYDVKM. This clonotype was obtained from a woman between 40 and 50 years old who had recovered from COVID-19. Sequencing input: peripheral blood. The rearrangement links TRBV28 to TRBJ2-7; 7 nucleotides align to TRBD2. The CDR3 loop is CASSWGGGGRIDF. CDR3 nucleotides: TGTGCCAGCAGTTGGGGGGGAGGAGGAAGAATAGACTTC.